This T cell receptor (beta chain) was obtained from a study of cytomegalovirus exposure and HLA in healthy donors. Points from the study as a whole: In a later analysis, TCR beta V- and J-gene trimming showed a link to a missense DCLRE1C variant. The study reported that TCR beta sequences accurately predicted HLA-A and HLA-B alleles in most subjects.

The PCR used 60 Vbeta and 13 Jbeta primers. The method was immunoSEQ multiplex PCR; TCRdb's version includes in-frame clones alone and lacks a portion of them. The profile shows approximately 130,000 clones, about 9.4% of them singletons. This clone was recorded a few times. Its antigen is currently unknown. The CDR3 has 13 amino acids. CDR1 is SGHRS and CDR2 is YFSETQ in the germline V gene. Trimming removed 2 bases from V and 6 bases from J; junction bases left unmatched: 2. The chain links TRBV5-1 to TRBJ2-4, with 7 bases aligning to TRBD2. The sequence was collected from a woman in her forties in good health and CMV-seropositive. The sample taken for sequencing was PBMCs. The DNA for the CDR3 is TGCGCCAGCAGCTTTGCGGGAGCAAACATTCAGTACTTC. It translates to CASSFAGANIQYF.